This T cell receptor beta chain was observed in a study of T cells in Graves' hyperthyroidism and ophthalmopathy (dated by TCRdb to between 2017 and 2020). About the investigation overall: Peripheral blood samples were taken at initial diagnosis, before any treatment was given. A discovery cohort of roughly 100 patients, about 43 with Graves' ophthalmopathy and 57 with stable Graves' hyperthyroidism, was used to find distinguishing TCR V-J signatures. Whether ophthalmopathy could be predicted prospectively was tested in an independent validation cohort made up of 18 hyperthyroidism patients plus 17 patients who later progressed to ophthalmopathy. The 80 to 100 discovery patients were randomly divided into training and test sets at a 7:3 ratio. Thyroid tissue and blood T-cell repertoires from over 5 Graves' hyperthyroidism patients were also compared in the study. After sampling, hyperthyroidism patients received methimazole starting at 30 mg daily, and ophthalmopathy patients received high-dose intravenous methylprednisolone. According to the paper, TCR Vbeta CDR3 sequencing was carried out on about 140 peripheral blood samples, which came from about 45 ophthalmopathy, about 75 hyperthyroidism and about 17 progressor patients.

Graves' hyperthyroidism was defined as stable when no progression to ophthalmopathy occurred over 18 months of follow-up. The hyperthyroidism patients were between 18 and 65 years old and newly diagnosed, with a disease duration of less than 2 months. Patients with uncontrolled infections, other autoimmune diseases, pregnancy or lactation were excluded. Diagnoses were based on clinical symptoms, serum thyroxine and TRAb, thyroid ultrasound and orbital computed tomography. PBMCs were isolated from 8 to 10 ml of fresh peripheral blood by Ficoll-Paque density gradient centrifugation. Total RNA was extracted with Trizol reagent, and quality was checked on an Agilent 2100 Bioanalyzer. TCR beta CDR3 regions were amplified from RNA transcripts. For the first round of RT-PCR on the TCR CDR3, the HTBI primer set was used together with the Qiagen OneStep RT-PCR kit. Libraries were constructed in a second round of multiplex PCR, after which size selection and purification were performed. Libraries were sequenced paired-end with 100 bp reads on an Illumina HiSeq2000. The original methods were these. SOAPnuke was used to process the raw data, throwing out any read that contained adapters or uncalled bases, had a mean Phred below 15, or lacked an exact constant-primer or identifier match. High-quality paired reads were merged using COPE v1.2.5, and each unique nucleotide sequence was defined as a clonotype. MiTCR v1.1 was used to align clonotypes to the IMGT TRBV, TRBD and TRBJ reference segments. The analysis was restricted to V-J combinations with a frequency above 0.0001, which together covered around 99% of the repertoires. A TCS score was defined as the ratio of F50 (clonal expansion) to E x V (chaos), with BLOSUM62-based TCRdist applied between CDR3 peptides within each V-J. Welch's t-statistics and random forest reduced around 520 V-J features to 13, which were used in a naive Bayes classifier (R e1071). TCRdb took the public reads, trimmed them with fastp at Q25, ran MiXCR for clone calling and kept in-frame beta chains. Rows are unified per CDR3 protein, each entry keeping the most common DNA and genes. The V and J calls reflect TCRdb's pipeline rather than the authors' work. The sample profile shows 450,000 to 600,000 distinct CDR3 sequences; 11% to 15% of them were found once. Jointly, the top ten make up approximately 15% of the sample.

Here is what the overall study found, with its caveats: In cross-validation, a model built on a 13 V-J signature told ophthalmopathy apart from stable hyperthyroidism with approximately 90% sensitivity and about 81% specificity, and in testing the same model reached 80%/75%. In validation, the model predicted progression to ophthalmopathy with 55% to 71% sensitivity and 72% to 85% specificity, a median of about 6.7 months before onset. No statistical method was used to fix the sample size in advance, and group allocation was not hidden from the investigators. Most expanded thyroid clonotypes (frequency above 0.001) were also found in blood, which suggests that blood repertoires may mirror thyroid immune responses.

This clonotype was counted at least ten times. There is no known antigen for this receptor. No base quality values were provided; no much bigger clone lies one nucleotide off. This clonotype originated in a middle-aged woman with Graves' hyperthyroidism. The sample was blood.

The CDR3 corresponds to CASSPVQETQYF. At the DNA level, the sequence is TGTGCCAGCTCACCGGTCCAAGAGACCCAGTACTTC. This chain is built from TRBV18 and TRBJ2-5; the D gene cannot be named for sure. The CDR3 runs 12 residues from the cysteine to the phenylalanine. The CDR3 DNA has 36 bases and is translated from base 1. The germline V gene provides CDR1 KGHSH and CDR2 LQKENI. V is pared back by 3 bases and J by 1 base, with 3 bases lying between the germline termini.